This TCR beta chain was captured by sequencing in a study of T cell responses to AZD1222 COVID-19 vaccine. The method was immunoSEQ multiplex PCR; TCRdb's version includes in-frame clones alone and lacks a portion of them. The data show over 75,000 clones, around 90% seen once. Germline V gene data show CDR1 as MNHEY and CDR2 as SMNVEV (reference sequence). Trimming at V came to 6 bases and at J to 4 bases, leaving 15 bases not matched to a gene. CDR3 length equals 17 residues. The sample here was peripheral blood, taken on day 0 of AZD1222 vaccination. The rearrangement uses TRBV27 and TRBJ2-1; 7 bases agree with TRBD2. This TCR was sampled from an adult in good health. CDR3 nucleotide sequence: TGTGCCAGCAGGCCGGTGGGCGGGAGCCTCCCATACAATGAGCAGTTCTTC. Residues: CASRPVGGSLPYNEQFF.